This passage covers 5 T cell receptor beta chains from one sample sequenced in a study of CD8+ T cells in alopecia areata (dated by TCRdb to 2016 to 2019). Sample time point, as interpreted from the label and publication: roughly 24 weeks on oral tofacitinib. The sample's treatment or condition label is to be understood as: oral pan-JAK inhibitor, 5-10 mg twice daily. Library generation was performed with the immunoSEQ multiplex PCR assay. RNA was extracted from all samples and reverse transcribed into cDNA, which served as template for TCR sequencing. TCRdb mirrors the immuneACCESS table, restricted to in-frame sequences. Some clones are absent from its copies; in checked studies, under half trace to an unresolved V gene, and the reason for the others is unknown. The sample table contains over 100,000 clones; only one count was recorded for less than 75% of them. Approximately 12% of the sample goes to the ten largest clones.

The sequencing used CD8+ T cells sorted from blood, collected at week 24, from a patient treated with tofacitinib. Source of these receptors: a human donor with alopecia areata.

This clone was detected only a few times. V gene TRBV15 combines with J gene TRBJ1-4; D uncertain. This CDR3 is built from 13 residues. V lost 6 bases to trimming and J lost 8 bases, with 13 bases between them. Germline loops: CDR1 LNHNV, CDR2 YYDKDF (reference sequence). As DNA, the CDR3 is TGTGCCACCAGTACCCCCGAACCCGAAAAACTGTTTTTT. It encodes CATSTPEPEKLFF.

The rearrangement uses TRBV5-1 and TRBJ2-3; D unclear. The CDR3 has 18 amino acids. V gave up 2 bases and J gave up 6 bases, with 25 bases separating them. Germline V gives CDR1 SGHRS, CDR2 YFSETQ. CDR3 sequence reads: CASSFYRHVIGSWDTQYF. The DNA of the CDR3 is TGCGCCAGCAGCTTTTATAGGCACGTGATCGGATCATGGGATACGCAGTATTTT. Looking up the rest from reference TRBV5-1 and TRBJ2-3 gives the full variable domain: KAGVTQTPRYLIKTRGQQVTLSCSPISGHRSVSWYQQTPGQGLQFLFEYFSETQRNKGNFPGRFSGRQFSNSRSEMNVSTLELGDSALYLCASSFYRHVIGSWDTQYFGPGTRLTVL.

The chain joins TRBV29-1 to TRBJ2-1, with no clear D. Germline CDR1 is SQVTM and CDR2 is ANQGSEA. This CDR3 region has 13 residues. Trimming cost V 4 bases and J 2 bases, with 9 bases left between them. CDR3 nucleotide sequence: TGCAGCGTTGGCCTAGACCCCTACAATGAGCAGTTCTTC. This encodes CSVGLDPYNEQFF.

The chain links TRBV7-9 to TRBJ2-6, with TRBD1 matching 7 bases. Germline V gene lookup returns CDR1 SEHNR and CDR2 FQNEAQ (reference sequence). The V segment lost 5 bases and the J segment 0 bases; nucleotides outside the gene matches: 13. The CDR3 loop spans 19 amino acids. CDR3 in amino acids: CASSPRQGAENSGANVLTF. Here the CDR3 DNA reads TGTGCCAGCAGCCCCAGACAGGGTGCCGAGAACTCTGGGGCCAACGTCCTGACTTTC.

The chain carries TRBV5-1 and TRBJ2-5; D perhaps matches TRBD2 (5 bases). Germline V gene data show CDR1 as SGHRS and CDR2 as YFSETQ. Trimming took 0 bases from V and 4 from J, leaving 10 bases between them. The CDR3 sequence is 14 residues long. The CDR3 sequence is CASSLGDYSETQYF. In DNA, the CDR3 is TGCGCCAGCAGCTTGGGCGACTATTCAGAGACCCAGTACTTC.